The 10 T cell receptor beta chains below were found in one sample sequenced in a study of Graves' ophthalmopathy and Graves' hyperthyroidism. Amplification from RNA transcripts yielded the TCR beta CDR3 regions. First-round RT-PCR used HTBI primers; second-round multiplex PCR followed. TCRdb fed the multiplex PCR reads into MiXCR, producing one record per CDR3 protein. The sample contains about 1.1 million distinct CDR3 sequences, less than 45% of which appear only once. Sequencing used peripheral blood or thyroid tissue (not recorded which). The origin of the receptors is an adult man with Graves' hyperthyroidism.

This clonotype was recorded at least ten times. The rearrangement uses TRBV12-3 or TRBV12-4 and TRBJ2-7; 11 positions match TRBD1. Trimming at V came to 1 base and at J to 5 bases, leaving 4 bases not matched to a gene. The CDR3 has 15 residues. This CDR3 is CASSLGTGGWDEQYF. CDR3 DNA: TGTGCCAGCAGTTTAGGGACAGGGGGCTGGGACGAGCAGTACTTC.

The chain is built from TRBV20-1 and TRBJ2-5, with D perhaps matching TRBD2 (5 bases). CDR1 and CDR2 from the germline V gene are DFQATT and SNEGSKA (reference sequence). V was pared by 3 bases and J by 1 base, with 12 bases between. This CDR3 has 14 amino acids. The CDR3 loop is CSARLGEFQETQYF. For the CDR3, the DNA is TGCAGTGCTAGGTTGGGAGAATTCCAAGAGACCCAGTACTTC.

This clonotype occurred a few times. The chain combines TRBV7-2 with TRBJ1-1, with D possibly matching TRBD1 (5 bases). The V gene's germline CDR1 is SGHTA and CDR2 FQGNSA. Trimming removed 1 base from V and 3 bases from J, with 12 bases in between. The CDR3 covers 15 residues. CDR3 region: CASSLDTRGYTEAFF. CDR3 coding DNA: TGTGCCAGCAGCTTAGATACCCGGGGGTACACTGAAGCTTTCTTT.

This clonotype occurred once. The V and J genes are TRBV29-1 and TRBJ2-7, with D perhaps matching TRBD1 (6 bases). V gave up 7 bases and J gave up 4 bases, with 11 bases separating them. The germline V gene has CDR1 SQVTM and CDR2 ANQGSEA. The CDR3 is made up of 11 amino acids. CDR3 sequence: CSGQDRYEQYF. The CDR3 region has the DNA TGCAGCGGACAGGACCGATACGAGCAGTACTTC.

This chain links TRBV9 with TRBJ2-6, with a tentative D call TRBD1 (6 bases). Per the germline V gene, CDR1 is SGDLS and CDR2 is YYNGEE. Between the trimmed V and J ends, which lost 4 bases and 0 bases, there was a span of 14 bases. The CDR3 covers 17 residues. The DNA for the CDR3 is TGTGCCAGCAGCCCCCGCAGGGGACGCTCTGGGGCCAACGTCCTGACTTTC. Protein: CASSPRRGRSGANVLTF.

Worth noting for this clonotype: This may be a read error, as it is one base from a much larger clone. The CDR3: CASSMYTEAFF. The CDR3 region has the DNA TGTGCCAGTAGTATGTACACTGAAGCTTTCTTT. The chain links TRBV19 to TRBJ1-1; D call uncertain. The CDR3 consists of 11 residues. The V gene's germline CDR1 is LNHDA and CDR2 SQIVND (reference sequence). The V and J ends lost 3 bases and 3 bases respectively, with 2 bases between them.

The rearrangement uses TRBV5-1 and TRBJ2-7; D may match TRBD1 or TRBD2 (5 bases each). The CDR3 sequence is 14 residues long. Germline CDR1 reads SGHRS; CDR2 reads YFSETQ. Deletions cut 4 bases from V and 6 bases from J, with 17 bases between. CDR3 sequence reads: CASSLRDPTSEQYF. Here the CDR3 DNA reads TGCGCCAGCAGCCTCCGGGACCCGACCTCCGAGCAGTACTTC.

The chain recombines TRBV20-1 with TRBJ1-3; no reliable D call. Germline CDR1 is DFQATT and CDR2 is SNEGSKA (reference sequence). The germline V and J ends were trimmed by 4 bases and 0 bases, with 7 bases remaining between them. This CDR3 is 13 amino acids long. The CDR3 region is CSATRLSGNTIYF. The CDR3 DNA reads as TGCAGTGCTACGCGGCTCTCTGGAAACACCATATATTTT.

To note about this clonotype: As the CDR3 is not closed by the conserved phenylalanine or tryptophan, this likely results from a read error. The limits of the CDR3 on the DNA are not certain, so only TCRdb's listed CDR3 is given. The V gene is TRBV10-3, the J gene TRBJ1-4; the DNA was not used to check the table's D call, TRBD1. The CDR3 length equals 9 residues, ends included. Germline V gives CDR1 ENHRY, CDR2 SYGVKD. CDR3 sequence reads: CATRTGSNY.

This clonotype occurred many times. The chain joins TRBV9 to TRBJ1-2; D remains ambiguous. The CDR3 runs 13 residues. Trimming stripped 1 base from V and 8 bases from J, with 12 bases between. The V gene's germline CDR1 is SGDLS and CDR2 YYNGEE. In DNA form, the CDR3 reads TGTGCCAGCAGCGTATTAGCGCGTGGAGGCTACACCTTC. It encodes CASSVLARGGYTF.